This TCR beta chain came from a study of blood T cell repertoires in COVID-19. Study as a whole: Acute-phase and convalescent COVID-19 samples originated in the United States, Italy and Spain. The cDNA or gDNA used as material had been derived from T cells, B-cell-depleted T cells, or PBMCs.

This clone has a handful of counts. In the source study's methods: Estimates of nucleated cell counts were drawn from the amplification of reference gene primers. Some clones are missing from TCRdb's copy, which holds only in-frame ones; the method was immunoSEQ multiplex PCR. Clonal size and the V and J genes are those of that table, whereas D and trimming came from the DNA. The sample records about 170,000 clones, about 80% being singletons. V was cut by 0 bases and J by 5 bases, with 8 bases left in between. Germline assignment: CDR1 SGHDN and CDR2 FVKESK. The CDR3 is made up of 15 amino acids. This chain uses TRBV14 with TRBJ1-6; unclear D gene. The sequence was collected from a woman of 80 years or more with acute or convalescent COVID-19. Material: peripheral blood. CDR3 residues: CASSQDIANNSPLHF. CDR3 coding DNA: TGTGCCAGCAGCCAAGATATCGCTAATAATTCACCCCTCCACTTT.